Listed here are 17 T cell receptor beta chains from one sample, sequenced in a study of response to subunit inactivated influenza vaccine. MiXCR was run by TCRdb on the RT-PCR reads, yielding one entry per CDR3 protein. The sample yields 650,000 to 800,000 distinct CDR3 sequences, roughly 13% seen once. This material consisted of PBMCs from blood, taken 14 days before vaccination. These receptors originate from a man between 45 and 60 years old who received an inactivated influenza vaccine.

The chain recombines TRBV7-9 with TRBJ2-1; D assignment may be TRBD1 or TRBD2 (5 bases each). The CDR3 has 13 residues. Trimming took 5 bases from V and 9 from J, leaving 14 bases between them. Germline lookup yields CDR1 SEHNR and CDR2 FQNEAQ (reference sequence). The CDR3 bases are TGTGCCAGCAGCGATTATTGGGGGATTGAGCAGTTCTTC. Translated: CASSDYWGIEQFF.

There are a few counts of this clonotype. The chain carries TRBV27 and TRBJ1-2; D is unresolved. The V end was cut by 0 bases, the J end by 4 bases, with 9 bases between. This CDR3 spans 14 amino acids. Germline CDR1 reads MNHEY; CDR2 reads SMNVEV (reference sequence). This chain's CDR3 is CASSLSPVSYGYTF. The DNA for the CDR3 is TGTGCCAGCAGTTTATCTCCCGTAAGCTATGGCTACACCTTC.

This rearrangement joins TRBV6-1 to TRBJ1-6, with a tentative D call TRBD1 (5 bases). This CDR3 is 15 amino acids long. Looked up from germline, CDR1 is MNHNS and CDR2 is SASEGT. V was trimmed by 5 bases and J by 7 bases, leaving 15 bases between them. CDR3 protein: CASSTSGTRNSPLHF. DNA for the CDR3: TGTGCCAGCAGTACCTCCGGGACGCGGAATTCACCCCTCCACTTT.

The chain couples TRBV4-2 to TRBJ2-2; D is perhaps TRBD1 or TRBD2 (5 bases each). In germline, CDR1 is LGHNA, CDR2 YNFKEQ. CDR3 length: 18 amino acids. Trimming pared 0 bases from V and 4 bases from J, leaving 18 bases between. For the CDR3, the DNA is TGTGCCAGCAGCCAAGAAACTGGGACCTTGGGTTCCACCGGGGAGCTGTTTTTT. It specifies CASSQETGTLGSTGELFF.

The gene calls are TRBV20-1 and TRBJ2-1, with D perhaps TRBD2 (5 bases). Germline values: CDR1 DFQATT, CDR2 SNEGSKA (reference sequence). The CDR3 consists of 14 residues. V lost 4 bases, J lost 2 bases, and 12 bases lay in between. CDR3 loop: CSAIVREAYNEQFF. The CDR3 nucleotides read TGCAGTGCTATTGTGAGGGAAGCCTACAATGAGCAGTTCTTC.

The V and J genes are TRBV15 and TRBJ2-1; TRBD2 matches at 8 bases. The junction had 10 bases not matched to a gene; V was cut back by 2 bases and J by 4 bases. The CDR3 spans 17 residues. From germline, CDR1 is LNHNV and CDR2 YYDKDF (reference sequence). The CDR3: CATSRIGTSGSYNEQFF. CDR3 bases: TGTGCCACCAGCAGAATTGGGACTAGTGGAAGTTACAATGAGCAGTTCTTC.

This clonotype was seen more than once but under ten times. The chain recombines TRBV4-3 with TRBJ1-4, with D tentatively TRBD1 (6 bases). This CDR3 comprises 15 residues. Germline CDR1 is LGHNA and CDR2 is YSLEER. V dropped 0 bases and J dropped 14 bases, with 19 bases sitting between them. CDR3 DNA sequence: TGCGCCAGCAGCCAAGATCGCCAGGGACAAACTACTCTGTTTTTT. Protein sequence: CASSQDRQGQTTLFF.

The rearrangement links TRBV20-1 to TRBJ1-4; a weak D match, TRBD1 (6 bases). Germline V gene data show CDR1 as DFQATT and CDR2 as SNEGSKA (reference sequence). With 0 bases removed from V and 8 bases from J, the gap between germline ends came to 16 bases. The CDR3 extends over 15 amino acids. The CDR3 region is CSARDFQGSSEKLFF. CDR3 bases: TGCAGTGCTAGAGATTTCCAGGGGTCGTCCGAAAAACTGTTTTTT.

The J gene is TRBJ2-7, the V gene TRBV5-1; 7 positions agree with TRBD1. There are 14 residues in the CDR3. Germline CDR1 SGHRS, CDR2 YFSETQ. The V and J ends lost 4 bases and 3 bases, in that order; junction bases with no gene match: 7. The CDR3: CASSQGTVGYEQYF. The CDR3 DNA reads TGCGCCAGCAGCCAGGGGACAGTTGGCTACGAGCAGTACTTC.

The V call is TRBV3-1, the J call TRBJ2-6; D unresolved. Germline CDR1 is LGHDT and CDR2 is YNNKEL (reference sequence). V lost 0 bases to trimming and J lost 0 bases, with 18 bases between them. This CDR3 region has 20 residues. CDR3 protein: CASSQDPPGTYYSGANVLTF. The DNA for the CDR3 is TGTGCCAGCAGCCAAGACCCCCCGGGCACCTACTACTCTGGGGCCAACGTCCTGACTTTC.

On this clonotype: The junction departs from germline at one end; a sequencing error may be responsible. V gene TRBV3-1 combines with J gene TRBJ2-5; 10 nucleotides match TRBD2. The CDR3 totals 15 residues. Germline lookup yields CDR1 LGHDT and CDR2 YNNKEL (reference sequence). CDR3 bases: TGTGCCAGCACCCAACTAGCGGGGACCCAAGAGACCCAGTACTTC. The encoded protein is CASTQLAGTQETQYF.

The sample holds many counts of this clonotype. The chain combines TRBV29-1 with TRBJ2-1; unclear D gene. Per the germline V gene, CDR1 is SQVTM and CDR2 is ANQGSEA. V lost 4 bases to trimming and J lost 4 bases, with 11 bases between them. CDR3 length: 13 residues. For the CDR3, the DNA is TGCAGCGTTGTGAAACTTGAGTACAATGAGCAGTTCTTC. Amino acid sequence: CSVVKLEYNEQFF.

The chain joins TRBV6-1 to TRBJ1-5; D unclear. Per germline, CDR1 MNHNS and CDR2 SASEGT. Trimming cost V 10 bases and J 0 bases, with 10 bases left between them. The length of the CDR3 is 13 residues. The CDR3 nucleotides read TGTGCCACCCAACGAGATAGCAATCAGCCCCAGCATTTT. This translates into CATQRDSNQPQHF.

This clonotype was seen ten or more times. At one of its ends the junction is not consistent with the germline gene, which may arise from a read error. V gene TRBV5-1 combines with J gene TRBJ2-3; 9 bases are a match to TRBD1. Germline lookup yields CDR1 SGHRS and CDR2 YFSETQ. CDR3 length: 15 residues. The CDR3 loop is CASSLGQGSTDTQYF. The CDR3 DNA is TGTGCCAGCAGCCTGGGACAGGGTAGCACAGATACGCAGTATTTT.

This clonotype has more than one count but fewer than ten. The rearrangement joins TRBV9 to TRBJ2-1; D is possibly TRBD2 (6 bases). There are 15 residues in the CDR3. The V gene lost 0 bases and the J gene lost 2 bases, with 9 bases spanning the gap. Per germline, CDR1 SGDLS and CDR2 YYNGEE. The CDR3 sequence: CASSVGSSAYNEQFF. CDR3 coding DNA: TGTGCCAGCAGCGTAGGTTCTAGCGCCTACAATGAGCAGTTCTTC.

There are many counts of this clonotype. This chain uses TRBV7-8 with TRBJ2-2, with 9 bases identical to TRBD2. V lost 5 bases, J lost 5 bases, and 6 bases stayed unmatched. The CDR3 has 15 residues. CDR1 is SGHVS and CDR2 is FQNEAQ in the germline V gene. In DNA, the CDR3 is TGTGCCAGCAGCGCGGGACTAGCTGCGACCGGGGAGCTGTTTTTT. It encodes CASSAGLAATGELFF.

In its sample, this clonotype was seen a few times. V usage is TRBV12-3 or TRBV12-4 and J usage is TRBJ1-1; D remains ambiguous. The CDR3 has 17 residues. The V end lost 3 bases, the J end lost 1 base, and 18 bases lay between the germline ends. The CDR3 spells CASSFLPQTRSNTEAFF. CDR3 coding DNA: TGTGCCAGCAGTTTCCTCCCTCAGACAAGATCGAACACTGAAGCTTTCTTT.